This TCR beta chain was recovered during a study of cytomegalovirus exposure and HLA in healthy donors. 13 Jbeta primers and 60 Vbeta primers were used for the PCR. Assay: immunoSEQ multiplex PCR; the TCRdb copy retains only in-frame clones and omits some. The table counts about 90,000 clones; 3.4% lies in the top ten. Germline V gene lookup returns CDR1 SNHLY and CDR2 FYNNEI. CDR3 size: 15 residues. V shed 5 bases, J shed 6 bases, and the junction held 6 bases outside the gene matches. The clonotype comes from a woman between 25 and 40 years old in good health and CMV-seronegative. The specimen sequenced was PBMCs. The chain employs TRBV2 and TRBJ1-6; TRBD1 aligns across 8 bases. This CDR3 is CASSSRQGLNSPLHF. CDR3 bases: TGTGCCAGCAGTTCTAGACAGGGGCTTAATTCACCCCTCCACTTT.